The rows below give T cell receptor beta chains drawn from one sample of a study of blood T cell repertoires in COVID-19. Sequencing was performed with immunoSEQ multiplex PCR; in TCRdb, only in-frame clones are kept and a portion is missing. This sample carries 250,000 to 300,000 clones, roughly 80% of them seen once, and the ten largest clones take roughly 4.7%. Sequences were obtained from PBMCs or T cells enriched from blood (not recorded which). These TCRs come from a man in his forties who had been exposed to COVID-19. CDR3s include the opening cysteine and the closing phenylalanine or tryptophan. The D gene is left open where the match is weak. Some rows have no size entry. The others give once, few or many, or a class for an expanded clone.

clone size,J gene,V gene,D gene,CDR3 DNA,CDR3 protein
.,TRBJ2-1,TRBV5-6,TRBD2,TGTGCCAGCAGCTTGGCCCTCCTAGCGGGACATCACAATGAGCAGTTCTTC,CASSLALLAGHHNEQFF
.,TRBJ1-6,TRBV10-1,.,TGCGCCAGCAGATCCGAATTGAGTTCACCCCTCCACTTT,CASRSELSSPLHF
.,TRBJ1-6,TRBV28,.,TGTGCCAGCAGCCCCTCCCACCTTCCTAGAACCCTCCACTTT,CASSPSHLPRTLHF
.,TRBJ2-5,TRBV5-6,TRBD1,TGTGCCAGCAGCTTGGCCCCGGACAGGGTCATTAACTTC,CASSLAPDRVINF
once,TRBJ2-7,TRBV6-6,TRBD2,TGTGCCAGCAACCCCGGACTAGCGGGAATATACGAGCAGTACTTC,CASNPGLAGIYEQYF
.,TRBJ1-2,TRBV2,.,TGTGCCAGCAGGTTAGGGGTTCAGGATGGCTACACCTTC,CASRLGVQDGYTF
.,TRBJ1-1,TRBV3-1/TRBV3-2,.,TGTGCCAGCAGCCAAGACGAAGCGAACACTGAAGCTTTCTTT,CASSQDEANTEAFF
.,TRBJ1-1,TRBV3-1/TRBV3-2,TRBD1,TGTGCCAGCAGCCAGACAGGGGCTATGAACACTGAAGCTTTCTTT,CASSQTGAMNTEAFF
.,TRBJ2-5,TRBV29-1,TRBD1,TGCAGCGTCGGGGGACAGGGGGTATACCAAGAGACCCAGTACTTC,CSVGGQGVYQETQYF
.,TRBJ2-1,TRBV25-1,TRBD2,TGTGCCAGCAGTTCAGTAGCGGGAGGCGAGCAGTTCTTC,CASSSVAGGEQFF
.,TRBJ2-7,TRBV6-1,.,TGTGCCAGCAGTGAAGCCGGGGGTTTCTGGCAGTACTTC,CASSEAGGFWQYF
few,TRBJ1-3,TRBV30,.,TGTGCCTGGGGGGTAGGGACAACTGGAAACACCATATATTTT,CAWGVGTTGNTIYF
.,TRBJ2-5,TRBV11-2,.,TGTGCCAGCAGCTTAGACGGCGGGCCTCTAGTGGTACAAGAGACCCAGTACTTC,CASSLDGGPLVVQETQYF
few,TRBJ1-5,TRBV7-9,TRBD1,TGTGCCAGCAGCTTAGGGAGGGGGCATCAGCCCCAGCATTTT,CASSLGRGHQPQHF
.,TRBJ2-1,TRBV7-2,.,TGTGCCAGCAGCCTGGAGAACGGTTCCTACAATGAGCAGTTCTTC,CASSLENGSYNEQFF
few,TRBJ1-4,TRBV7-6,.,TGTGCCAGCAGCTTAGGAGGGGGGGTAGGGTCAACTAATGAAAAACTGTTTTTT,CASSLGGGVGSTNEKLFF
.,TRBJ1-5,TRBV27,TRBD1,TGTGCCAGCAGTTTGAGGGCAGGGGGCGTCCAGCCCCAGCATTTT,CASSLRAGGVQPQHF
.,TRBJ2-5,TRBV29-1,TRBD2,TGCAGCGTAAGACTCCGACTAGCGTTAGAGACCCAGTACTTC,CSVRLRLALETQYF
.,TRBJ2-7,TRBV2,TRBD2,TGTGCCAGCAGAGTAGCGGGGGGATACGAGCAGTACTTC,CASRVAGGYEQYF
.,TRBJ2-7,TRBV19,.,TGTGCCAGTAGTATAAGGGCAGGGATCTACGAGCAGTACTTC,CASSIRAGIYEQYF
.,TRBJ1-5,TRBV4-2,.,TGTGCCAGCAGCCAAGATCGGGGGAATCAGCCCCAGCATTTT,CASSQDRGNQPQHF
once,TRBJ2-3,TRBV27,TRBD1,TGTGCCAGCAGTTCCCCCTGGACAGGGACAGCAGATACGCAGTATTTT,CASSSPWTGTADTQYF
few,TRBJ2-3,TRBV7-6,.,TGTGCCAGCCGGAGGTCCCCAAGCACAGATACGCAGTATTTT,CASRRSPSTDTQYF
.,TRBJ1-1,TRBV11-3,TRBD1,TGTGCCAGCAGCTTAGATCGGGGACAGGGCACTGAAGCTTTCTTT,CASSLDRGQGTEAFF
.,TRBJ2-3,TRBV18,TRBD2,TGTGCCAGCTCACCTAGCGGGAGGGCCAGAGATACGCAGTATTTT,CASSPSGRARDTQYF
.,TRBJ2-2,TRBV10-3,TRBD1,TGTGCCATCAGGCCCGGGACAGGGTTTCAGACCGGGGAGCTGTTTTTT,CAIRPGTGFQTGELFF
.,TRBJ1-2,TRBV27,TRBD1,TGTGCCAGCAGTTTCCTGGACAGGGACGGCTACACCTTC,CASSFLDRDGYTF
.,TRBJ2-5,TRBV7-2,TRBD2,TGTGCCAGCAGGGGACTAGCCCACCAAGAGACCCAGTACTTC,CASRGLAHQETQYF
.,TRBJ2-7,TRBV9,.,TGTGCCAGCAGCGTAAAATCCGGGGGCGAGCAGTACTTC,CASSVKSGGEQYF
.,TRBJ1-1,TRBV18,.,TGTGCCAGCTCACCATCGGTGGGCAACATGAACACTGAAGCTTTCTTT,CASSPSVGNMNTEAFF
.,TRBJ1-1,TRBV24-1,TRBD1,TGTGCCATTGACAGGGACCACACTGAAGCTTTCTTT,CAIDRDHTEAFF
.,TRBJ2-7,TRBV6-5,.,TGTGCCATCCTCAACAGGGACTACGAGCAGTACTTC,CAILNRDYEQYF
.,TRBJ1-2,TRBV28,.,TGTGCCAGCAGTACTGTCTATGGCTACACCTTC,CASSTVYGYTF
few,TRBJ1-5,TRBV6-2/TRBV6-3,.,TGTGCCAGCAGTTACACAGGTCATAGCAATCAGCCCCAGCATTTT,CASSYTGHSNQPQHF
.,TRBJ1-1,TRBV7-9,.,TGTGCCAGCAGCTTAACAGCCGGGGGCACTGAAGCTTTCTTT,CASSLTAGGTEAFF
.,TRBJ2-7,TRBV6-6,TRBD1,TGTGCCAGCGAACCGGGACAGAGTATCTACGAGCAGTACTTC,CASEPGQSIYEQYF
.,TRBJ2-2,TRBV27,.,TGTGCCAGCAGTTTTCGGACCGGGGAGCTGTTTTTT,CASSFRTGELFF
few,TRBJ2-3,TRBV7-9,TRBD2,TGTGCCAGCAGCCTAAGAGAGCGGGAGTGGTGGGATACGCAGTATTTT,CASSLREREWWDTQYF
.,TRBJ2-7,TRBV12-1,.,TGTGCCAGCAGCCCCCTAGGCCGACACCCGGGAGCCTACGAGCAGTACTTC,CASSPLGRHPGAYEQYF
.,TRBJ2-7,TRBV14,.,TGTGCCAGCAGCCAACAGACGGTCAGGGTATACGAGCAGTACTTC,CASSQQTVRVYEQYF
.,TRBJ2-3,TRBV27,.,TGTGCCAGCAATACATTAGGGGGACGGGCAGATACGCAGTATTTT,CASNTLGGRADTQYF
.,TRBJ2-7,TRBV5-1,.,TGCGCCAGCAGCTTCCGGGGTACACAGTTAGAGCAGTACTTC,CASSFRGTQLEQYF
.,TRBJ2-1,TRBV19,.,TGTGCCAGTAATCCTAGCGATTCGCACAATGAGCAGTTCTTC,CASNPSDSHNEQFF
.,TRBJ1-1,TRBV2,TRBD1,TGTGCCAGCAGTGGAGCAGGGGGAAACACTGAAGCTTTCTTT,CASSGAGGNTEAFF
.,TRBJ2-4,TRBV7-6,.,TGTGCCAGCAGCCCCCACCGGGAAACAGGGTCCAAAAACATTCAGTACTTC,CASSPHRETGSKNIQYF
.,TRBJ1-2,TRBV9,.,TGTGCCAGCAGCGTAGCTGATAGGGGTGGCTATGGCTACACCTTC,CASSVADRGGYGYTF
.,TRBJ1-3,TRBV5-1,TRBD1,TGCGCCAGCAGCTTGGCAGGGGGGATCGGTGGAAACACCATATATTTT,CASSLAGGIGGNTIYF
.,TRBJ1-5,TRBV12-3/TRBV12-4,TRBD1,TGTGCCAGCAGTACAGGGGATCAGCCCCAGCATTTT,CASSTGDQPQHF
once,TRBJ1-3,TRBV5-4,.,TGTGCCAGCAGCTTGGGGCAACGTTCCAACACCATATATTTT,CASSLGQRSNTIYF
.,TRBJ1-1,TRBV5-1,.,TGCGCCAGCAATCCAGGGCTGGGATTGGGCACTGAAGCTTTCTTT,CASNPGLGLGTEAFF
.,TRBJ1-2,TRBV30,TRBD1,TGTGCCTGGAGATGGGACAGTGCTAACTATGGCTACACCTTC,CAWRWDSANYGYTF
.,TRBJ1-4,TRBV2,.,TGTGCCAGCAGTACACAGGGACCGTCTGAAAAACTGTTTTTT,CASSTQGPSEKLFF
.,TRBJ2-1,TRBV5-8,.,TGTGCCAGCAGCGGGGGGACCTTCTCCTACAATGAGCAGTTCTTC,CASSGGTFSYNEQFF
.,TRBJ1-6,TRBV4-1,.,TGCGCCAGCAGCACCCGCGGGGGGGAGGATTCACCCCTCCACTTT,CASSTRGGEDSPLHF
.,TRBJ2-7,TRBV5-1,TRBD2,TGCGCCAGCAGCTTGGGACCCACTAGCGCCACCTACGAGCAGTACTTC,CASSLGPTSATYEQYF